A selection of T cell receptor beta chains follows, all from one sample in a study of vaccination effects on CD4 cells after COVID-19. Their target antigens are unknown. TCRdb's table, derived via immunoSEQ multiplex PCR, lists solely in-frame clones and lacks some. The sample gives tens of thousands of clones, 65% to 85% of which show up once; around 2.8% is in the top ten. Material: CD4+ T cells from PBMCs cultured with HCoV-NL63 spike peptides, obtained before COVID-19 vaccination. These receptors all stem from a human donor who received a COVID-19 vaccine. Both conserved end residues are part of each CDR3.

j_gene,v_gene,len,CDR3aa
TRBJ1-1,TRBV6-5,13,CASSFTGTARAFF
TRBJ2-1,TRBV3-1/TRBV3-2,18,CASSRITSGTGWSNEQFF
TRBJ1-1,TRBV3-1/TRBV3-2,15,CASSQASGRASEAFF
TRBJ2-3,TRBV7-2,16,CASSFRVAGITDTQYF
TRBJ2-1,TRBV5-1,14,CASRDAGGVNEQFF
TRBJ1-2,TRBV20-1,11,CSAISYYGYTF
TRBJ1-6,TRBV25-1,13,CASNPRGGSPLHF
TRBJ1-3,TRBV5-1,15,CASSLDGGWGNTIYF
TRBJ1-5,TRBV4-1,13,CASSRDNNQPQHF
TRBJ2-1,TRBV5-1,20,CASSSTTGTSGGSSYNEQFF
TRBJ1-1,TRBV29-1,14,CSVSRGTANTEAFF
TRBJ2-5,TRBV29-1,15,CSVEAHSFEDETQYF
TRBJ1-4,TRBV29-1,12,CSARRDSEKLFF
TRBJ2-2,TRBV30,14,CAWTVTQNTGELFF
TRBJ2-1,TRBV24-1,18,CATSALGPGQGFHNEQFF
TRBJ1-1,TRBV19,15,CASSIAPSGLTEAFF
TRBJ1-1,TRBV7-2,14,CASRPQTGNTEAFF
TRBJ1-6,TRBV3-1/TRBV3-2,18,CASSLSPQVSSYNSPLHF
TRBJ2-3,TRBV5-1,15,CASSTGQGFEDTQYF
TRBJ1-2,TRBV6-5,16,CASSYSLQSGGYGYTF
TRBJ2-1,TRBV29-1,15,CSGEGGGESYNEQFF
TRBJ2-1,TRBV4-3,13,CASSSDPYNEQFF
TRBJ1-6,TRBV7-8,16,CASSQTGGAGGSPLHF
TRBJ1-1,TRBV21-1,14,CASSRGQGGTEAFF
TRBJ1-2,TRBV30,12,CAWSQGVGGYTF
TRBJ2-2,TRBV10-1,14,CASTTGGGTGELFF
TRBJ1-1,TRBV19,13,CATTRQQNTEAFF
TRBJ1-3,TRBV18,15,CASSPRELLGNTIYF
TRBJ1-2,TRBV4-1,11,CASSQNYGYTF
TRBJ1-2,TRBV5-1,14,CASSLARGNYGYTF
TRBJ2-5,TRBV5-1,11,CASSLVGAQYF
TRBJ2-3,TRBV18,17,CASSPPWGLSSTDTQYF
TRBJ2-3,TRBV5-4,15,CASSLGDRGPDTQYF
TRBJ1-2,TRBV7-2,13,CASSLQGASGYTF
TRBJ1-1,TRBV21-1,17,CASSKANGQSVFTEAFF
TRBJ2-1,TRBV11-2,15,CASSLASDSYNEQFF
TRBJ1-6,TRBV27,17,CASSPFVSGSWKSPLHF
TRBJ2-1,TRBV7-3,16,CASSSQAGAPPNEQFF
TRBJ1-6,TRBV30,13,CAWQTGANSPLHF
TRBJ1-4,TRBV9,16,CASSVAIGGANEKLFF
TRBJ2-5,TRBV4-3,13,CASSWTVQETQYF
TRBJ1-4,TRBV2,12,CASSAGNEKLFF
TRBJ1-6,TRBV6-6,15,CASSYWGQANSPLHF
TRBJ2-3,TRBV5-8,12,CASSRRTSALYF
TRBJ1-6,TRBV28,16,CASSSVGQGPPWTLHF
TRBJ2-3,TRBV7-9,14,CASSLVDMRDTQYF
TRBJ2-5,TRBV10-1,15,CASSETGTGQETQYF
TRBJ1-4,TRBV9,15,CASSREDRGNEKLFF
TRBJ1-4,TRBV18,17,CASSPYPTAATNEKLFF
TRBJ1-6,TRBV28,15,CASSFAAHYNSPLHF
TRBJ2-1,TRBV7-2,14,CASSLTRTYNEQFF
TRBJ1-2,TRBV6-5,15,CASSLPTGGQYGYTF
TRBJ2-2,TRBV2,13,CASMRGGTGELFF